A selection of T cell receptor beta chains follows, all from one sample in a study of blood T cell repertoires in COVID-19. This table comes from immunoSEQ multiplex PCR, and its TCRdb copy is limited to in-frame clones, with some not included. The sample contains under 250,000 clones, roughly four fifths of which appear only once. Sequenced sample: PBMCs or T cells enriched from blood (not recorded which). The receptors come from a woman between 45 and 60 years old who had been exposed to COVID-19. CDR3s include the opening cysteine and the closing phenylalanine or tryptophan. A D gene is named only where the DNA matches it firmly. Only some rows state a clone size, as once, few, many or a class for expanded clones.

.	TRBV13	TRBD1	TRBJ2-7	TGTGCCAGCAGCTTAGAAGGGACAGGGGGCTACGAGCAGTACTTC	CASSLEGTGGYEQYF
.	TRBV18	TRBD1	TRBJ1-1	TGTGCCAGCTCACCACGGGACAGGAACACTGAAGCTTTCTTT	CASSPRDRNTEAFF
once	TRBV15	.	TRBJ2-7	TGTGCCACCAGCAGAGATGGGGCTTCTTACGAGCAGTACTTC	CATSRDGASYEQYF
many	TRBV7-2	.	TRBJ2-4	TGTGCCAGCAGCTCACCGGGCAAAAACATTCAGTACTTC	CASSSPGKNIQYF
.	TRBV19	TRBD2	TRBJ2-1	TGTGCCAGTAGTCAATCGACCCCGGGACTAGGGGGCAATGAGCAGTTCTTC	CASSQSTPGLGGNEQFF
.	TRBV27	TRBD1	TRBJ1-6	TGTGCCAGCAGTTACTTAGGGGGCGCCAATTCACCCCTCCACTTT	CASSYLGGANSPLHF
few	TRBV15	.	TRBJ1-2	TGTGCCACCAGCAGAGATCCTGGCAACAACTATGGCTACACCTTC	CATSRDPGNNYGYTF
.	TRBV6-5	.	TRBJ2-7	TGTGCCAGCAGCCCAACCTACGAGCAGTACTTC	CASSPTYEQYF
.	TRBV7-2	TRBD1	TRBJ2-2	TGTGCCAGCAGCTCCAACAGGGGGTTCAAACCGAACACCGGGGAGCTGTTTTTT	CASSSNRGFKPNTGELFF
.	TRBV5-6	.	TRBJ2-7	TGTGCCAGCAGCTTCCAGACCTACGAGCAGTACTTC	CASSFQTYEQYF
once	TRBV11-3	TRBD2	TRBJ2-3	TGTGCCAGCAGCTTAGAGTACTCCGGGACTAGCGGCACAGATACGCAGTATTTT	CASSLEYSGTSGTDTQYF
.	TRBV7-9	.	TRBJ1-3	TGTGCCAGCATCCCCGAAGACAGTCCAAACACCATATATTTT	CASIPEDSPNTIYF
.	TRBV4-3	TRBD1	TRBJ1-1	TGCGCCAGCAGCCAAGATTTCCCAGGGGGGACCCAAGCTTTCTTT	CASSQDFPGGTQAFF
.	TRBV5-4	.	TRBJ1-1	TGTGCCAGCAGCTCACTGGGACTGATGAACACTGAAGCTTTCTTT	CASSSLGLMNTEAFF
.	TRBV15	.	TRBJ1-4	TGTGCCACCAGCAGAGATGGAGTTACTAATGAAAAACTGTTTTTT	CATSRDGVTNEKLFF
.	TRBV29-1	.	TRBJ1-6	TGCAGCGTCCGGGGGGAGAGCCGAAATTCACCCCTCCACTTT	CSVRGESRNSPLHF
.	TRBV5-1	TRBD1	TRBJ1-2	TGCGCCAGCAGCTGGGGCAGGGGGGATGGCTACACCTTC	CASSWGRGDGYTF
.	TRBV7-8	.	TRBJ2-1	TGTGCCAGCAGCCTTTCGGGGGTAGAGCAGTTCTTC	CASSLSGVEQFF
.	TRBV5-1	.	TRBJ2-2	TGCGCCAGCAGCTTGGATAACAGGGACACCGGGGAGCTGTTTTTT	CASSLDNRDTGELFF
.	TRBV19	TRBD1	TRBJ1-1	TGTGCCAGTTCGACAGGGAGAGGCACTGAAGCTTTCTTT	CASSTGRGTEAFF
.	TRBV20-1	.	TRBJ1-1	TGCAGTGCTAGTGATTTTGGGGGGGGCGCCGGTGGCACTGAAGCTTTCTTT	CSASDFGGGAGGTEAFF
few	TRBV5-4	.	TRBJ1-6	TGTGCCAGCAGCCTGGGAGCGGGCAGTAAAAATTCACCCCTCCACTTT	CASSLGAGSKNSPLHF
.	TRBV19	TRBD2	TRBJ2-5	TGTGCCAGTAGTCCCCCGGCCGGCTTAGCGGGGGGTATACGAGAGACCCAGTACTTC	CASSPPAGLAGGIRETQYF
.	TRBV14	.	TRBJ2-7	TGTGCCAGCAGCCCAAGACCCCTCCTTACAGGGTTCTACGAGCAGTACTTC	CASSPRPLLTGFYEQYF
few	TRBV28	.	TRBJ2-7	TGTGCCAGCAGCCCCCCATCCTACGAGCAGTACTTC	CASSPPSYEQYF
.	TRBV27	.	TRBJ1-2	TGTGCCAGCAGCCCAAACGGGAATGTAGGCGGCTACACCTTC	CASSPNGNVGGYTF
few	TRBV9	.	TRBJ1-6	TGTGCCAGCAGCGTAGCGGGGTTGGGCAATTCACCCCTCCACTTT	CASSVAGLGNSPLHF
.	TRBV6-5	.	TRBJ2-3	TGTGCCAGCAGCCTCGGGGGAGTGAGCACAGATACGCAGTATTTT	CASSLGGVSTDTQYF
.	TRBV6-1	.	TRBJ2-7	TGTGCCAGCAGTGAAGCGTCCACAGGTAGAAAGTACGAGCAGTACTTC	CASSEASTGRKYEQYF
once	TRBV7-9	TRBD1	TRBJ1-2	TGTGCCAGCAGCTTAGAGGACAGGGGCCATACCTTC	CASSLEDRGHTF
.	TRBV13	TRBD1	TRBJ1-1	TGTGCCAGCAGCAGGACAGGGGCAGAGAGGGCTTTCTTT	CASSRTGAERAFF
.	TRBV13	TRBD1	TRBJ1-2	TGTGCCAGCAGCTTAGTGGCTATACCCGGGACAGGGGTGAAAGGCTACACCTTC	CASSLVAIPGTGVKGYTF
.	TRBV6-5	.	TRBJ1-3	TGTGCCAGCAGTTACGGTCGGGGTCAGGGAAACACCATATATTTT	CASSYGRGQGNTIYF
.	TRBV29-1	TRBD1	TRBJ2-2	TGCAGCGTTGACTCCGGGACAGGGGCCACCGGGGAGCTGTTTTTT	CSVDSGTGATGELFF
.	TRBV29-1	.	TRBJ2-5	TGCAGCGTTGACCACGTGGGGGGAGAGACCCAGTACTTC	CSVDHVGGETQYF
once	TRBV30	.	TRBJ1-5	TGTGCCTGGAGCTCGATCGGGGGTTATGGCAATCAGCCCCAGCATTTT	CAWSSIGGYGNQPQHF
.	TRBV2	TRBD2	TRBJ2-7	TGTGCCAGCAGGCAACTAGCGGGGGGTTCCTACGAGCAGTACTTC	CASRQLAGGSYEQYF
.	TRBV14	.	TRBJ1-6	TGTGCCAGCAGCAAAGATCAGGGATCCGGGTCACCCCTCCACTTT	CASSKDQGSGSPLHF
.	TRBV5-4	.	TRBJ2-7	TGTGCCAGCAGCTTTCGATGGGCAGGTGTCCACGAACAGTACTTC	CASSFRWAGVHEQYF
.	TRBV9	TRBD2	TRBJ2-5	TGTGCCAGCAGCGTAGATGGAGCGGGGGGCCAAGAGACCCAGTACTTC	CASSVDGAGGQETQYF
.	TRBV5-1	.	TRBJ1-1	TGCGCCAGCAGCTTGGTAGTCGGGACTGAAGCTTTCTTT	CASSLVVGTEAFF
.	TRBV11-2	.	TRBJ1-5	TGTGCCAGCAGCTTGGACGGGTACAGGGATCAGCCCCAGCATTTT	CASSLDGYRDQPQHF
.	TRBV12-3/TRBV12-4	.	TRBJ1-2	TGTGCCAGCAGTTTTGAGGGTAACTATGGCTACACCTTC	CASSFEGNYGYTF
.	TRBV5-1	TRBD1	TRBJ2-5	TGCGCCAGCTCCTGGGGACAGGAAGAGACCCAGTACTTC	CASSWGQEETQYF
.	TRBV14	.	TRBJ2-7	TGTGCCAGCAGCCAAGTTGAGCCTCCCTACGAGCAGTACTTC	CASSQVEPPYEQYF
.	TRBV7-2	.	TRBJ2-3	TGTGCCAGCAGCTTACGGACAGCCTCGGGCACAGATACGCAGTATTTT	CASSLRTASGTDTQYF
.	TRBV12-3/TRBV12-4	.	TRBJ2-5	TGTGCCAGCAGTTCCGAGCCCCGGTTGTCCCAGTACTTC	CASSSEPRLSQYF
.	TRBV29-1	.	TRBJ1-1	TGCAGCGTTGAAAGAAGGGGGATGGTAGCTTTCTTT	CSVERRGMVAFF
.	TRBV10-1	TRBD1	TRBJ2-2	TGCGCCAGCAGCAAGAGTGACTTGGGGACAGGGGGTTGGACCGGGGAGCTGTTTTTT	CASSKSDLGTGGWTGELFF
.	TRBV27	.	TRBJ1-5	TGTGCCAGCAGTCCCAGGGGAGTCGGCAATCAGCCCCAGCATTTT	CASSPRGVGNQPQHF
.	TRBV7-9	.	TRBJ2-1	TGTGCCAGCAGCTTAAGCAGGGCAGGTGAGCAGTTCTTC	CASSLSRAGEQFF
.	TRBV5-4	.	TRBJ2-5	TGTGCCAGCAGCCAACCGGGACTGCAAGAGACCCAGTACTTC	CASSQPGLQETQYF